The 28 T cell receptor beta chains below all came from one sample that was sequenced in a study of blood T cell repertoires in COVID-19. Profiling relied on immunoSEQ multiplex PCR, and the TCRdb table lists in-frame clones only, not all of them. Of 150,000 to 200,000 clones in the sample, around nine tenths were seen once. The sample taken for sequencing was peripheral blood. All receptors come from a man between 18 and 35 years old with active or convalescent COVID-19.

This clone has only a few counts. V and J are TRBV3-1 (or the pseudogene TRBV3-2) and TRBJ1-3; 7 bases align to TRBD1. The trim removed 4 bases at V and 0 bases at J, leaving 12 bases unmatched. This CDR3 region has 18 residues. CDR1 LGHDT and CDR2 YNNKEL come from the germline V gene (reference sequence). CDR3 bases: TGTGCCAGCAGCCCAACCGCCCCCGGGACAGCCTCTGGAAACACCATATATTTT. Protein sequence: CASSPTAPGTASGNTIYF.

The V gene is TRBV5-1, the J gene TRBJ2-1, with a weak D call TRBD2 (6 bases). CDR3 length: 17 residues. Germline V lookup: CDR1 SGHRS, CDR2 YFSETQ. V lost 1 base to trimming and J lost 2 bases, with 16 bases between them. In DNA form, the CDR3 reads TGCGCCAGCAGCTTGTCTTCTAGCGCCGAGACCTACAATGAGCAGTTCTTC. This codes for CASSLSSSAETYNEQFF. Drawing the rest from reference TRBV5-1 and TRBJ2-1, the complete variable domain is KAGVTQTPRYLIKTRGQQVTLSCSPISGHRSVSWYQQTPGQGLQFLFEYFSETQRNKGNFPGRFSGRQFSNSRSEMNVSTLELGDSALYLCASSLSSSAETYNEQFFGPGTRLTVL.

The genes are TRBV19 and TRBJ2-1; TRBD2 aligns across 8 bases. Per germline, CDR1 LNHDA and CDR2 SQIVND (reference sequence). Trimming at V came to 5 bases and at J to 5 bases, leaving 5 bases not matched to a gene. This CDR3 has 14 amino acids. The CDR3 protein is CASSEREINNEQFF. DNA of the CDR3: TGTGCCAGTAGTGAGCGGGAGATAAACAATGAGCAGTTCTTC.

The CDR3 nucleotides are TGTGCCAGCTCAGAAGGACAGGGGAGCTACGAGCAGTACTTC. Amino acid sequence: CASSEGQGSYEQYF. V usage is TRBV18 and J usage is TRBJ2-7, with 9 bases identical to TRBD1. The trim removed 5 bases at V and 3 bases at J, leaving 5 bases unmatched. The CDR3 has 14 amino acids. Germline assignment: CDR1 KGHSH and CDR2 LQKENI.

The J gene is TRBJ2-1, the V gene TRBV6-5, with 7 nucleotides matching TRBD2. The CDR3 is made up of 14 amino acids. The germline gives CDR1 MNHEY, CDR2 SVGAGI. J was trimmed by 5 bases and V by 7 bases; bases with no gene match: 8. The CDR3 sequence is CASTSGTTNNEQFF. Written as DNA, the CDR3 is TGTGCCAGCACTTCCGGGACTACAAACAATGAGCAGTTCTTC.

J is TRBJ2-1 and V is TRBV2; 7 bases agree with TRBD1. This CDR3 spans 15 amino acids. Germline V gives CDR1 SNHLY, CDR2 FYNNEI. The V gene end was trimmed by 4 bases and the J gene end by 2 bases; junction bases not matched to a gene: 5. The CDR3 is CASSAQQGTYNEQFF. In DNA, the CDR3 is TGTGCCAGCAGTGCTCAACAGGGGACCTACAATGAGCAGTTCTTC.

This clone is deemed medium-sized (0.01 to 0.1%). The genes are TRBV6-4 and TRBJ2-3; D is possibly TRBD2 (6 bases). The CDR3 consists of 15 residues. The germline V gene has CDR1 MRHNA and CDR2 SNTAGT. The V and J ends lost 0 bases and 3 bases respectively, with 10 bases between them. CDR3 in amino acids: CASSDSAGRTDTQYF. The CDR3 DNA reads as TGTGCCAGCAGTGACTCGGCGGGAAGGACAGATACGCAGTATTTT.

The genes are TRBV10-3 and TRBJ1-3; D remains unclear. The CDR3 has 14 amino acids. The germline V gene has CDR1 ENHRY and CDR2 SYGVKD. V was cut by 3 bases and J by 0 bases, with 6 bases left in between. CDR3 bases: TGTGCCATCAGTGACAGAAGCTCTGGAAACACCATATATTTT. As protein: CAISDRSSGNTIYF.

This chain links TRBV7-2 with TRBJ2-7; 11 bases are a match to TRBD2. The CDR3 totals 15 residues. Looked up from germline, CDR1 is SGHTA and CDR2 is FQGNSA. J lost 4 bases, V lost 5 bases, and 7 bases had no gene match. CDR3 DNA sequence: TGTGCCAGCAGCAACCGACTAGCGGGGCCGTACGAGCAGTACTTC. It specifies CASSNRLAGPYEQYF.

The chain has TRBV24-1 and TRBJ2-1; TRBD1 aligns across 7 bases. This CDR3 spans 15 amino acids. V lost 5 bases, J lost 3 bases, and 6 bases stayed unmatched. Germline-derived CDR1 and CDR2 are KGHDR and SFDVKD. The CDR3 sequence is CATSAIDRDYNEQFF. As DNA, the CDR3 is TGTGCCACCAGTGCTATCGACAGGGACTACAATGAGCAGTTCTTC.

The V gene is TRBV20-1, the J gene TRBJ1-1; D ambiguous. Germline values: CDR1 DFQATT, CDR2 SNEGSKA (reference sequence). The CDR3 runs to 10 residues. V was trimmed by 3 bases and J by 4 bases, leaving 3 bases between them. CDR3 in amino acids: CSASGTEAFF. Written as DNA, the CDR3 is TGCAGTGCTAGCGGCACTGAAGCTTTCTTT.

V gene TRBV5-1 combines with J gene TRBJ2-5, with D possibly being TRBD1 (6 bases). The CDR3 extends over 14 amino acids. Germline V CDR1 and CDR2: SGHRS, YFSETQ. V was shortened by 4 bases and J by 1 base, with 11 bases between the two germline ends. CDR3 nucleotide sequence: TGCGCCAGCAGCACAGGACAGACCCAAGAGACCCAGTACTTC. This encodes CASSTGQTQETQYF.

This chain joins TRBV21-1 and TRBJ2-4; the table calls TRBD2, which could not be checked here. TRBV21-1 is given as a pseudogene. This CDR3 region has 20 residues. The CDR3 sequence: CASSPKAGGAIPLAKNIQYF. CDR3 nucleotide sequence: TGTGCCAGCAGCCCCAAGGCGGGGGGGGCAATCCCACTAGCCAAAAACATTCAGTACTTC.

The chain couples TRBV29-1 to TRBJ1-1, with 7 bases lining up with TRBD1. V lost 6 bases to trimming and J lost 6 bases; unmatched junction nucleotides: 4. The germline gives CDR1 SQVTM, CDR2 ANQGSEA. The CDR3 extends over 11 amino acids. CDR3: CSVRGVAEAFF. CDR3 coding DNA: TGCAGCGTCAGGGGGGTGGCTGAAGCTTTCTTT. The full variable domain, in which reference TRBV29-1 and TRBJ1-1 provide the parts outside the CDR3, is SAVISQKPSRDICQRGTSLTIQCQVDSQVTMMFWYRQQPGQSLTLIATANQGSEATYESGFVIDKFPISRPNLTFSTLTVSNMSPEDSSIYLCSVRGVAEAFFGQGTRLTVV.

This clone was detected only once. CDR3 sequence reads: CASSPDLAGVDTQYF. The CDR3, as DNA: TGTGCCAGCAGCCCGGACCTAGCGGGGGTAGATACGCAGTATTTT. This chain links TRBV7-2 with TRBJ2-3; 10 nucleotides line up with TRBD2. Germline V gene sequence: CDR1 SGHTA, CDR2 FQGNSA. The V gene end was trimmed by 5 bases and the J gene end by 5 bases; junction bases not matched to a gene: 7. CDR3 length: 15 residues.

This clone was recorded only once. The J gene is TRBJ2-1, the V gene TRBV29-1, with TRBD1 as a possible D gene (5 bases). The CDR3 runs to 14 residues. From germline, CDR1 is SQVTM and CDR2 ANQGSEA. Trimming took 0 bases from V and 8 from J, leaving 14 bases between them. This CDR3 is CSVEEWQGSYEQFF. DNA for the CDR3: TGCAGCGTTGAAGAATGGCAGGGTAGCTATGAGCAGTTCTTC.

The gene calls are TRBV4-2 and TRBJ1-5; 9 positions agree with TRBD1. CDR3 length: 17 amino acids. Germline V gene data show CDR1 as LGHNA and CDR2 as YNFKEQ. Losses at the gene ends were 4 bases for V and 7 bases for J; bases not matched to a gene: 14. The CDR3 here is CASSPKTTGGVDQPQHF. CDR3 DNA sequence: TGTGCCAGCAGCCCGAAAACGACAGGGGGTGTGGACCAGCCCCAGCATTTT.

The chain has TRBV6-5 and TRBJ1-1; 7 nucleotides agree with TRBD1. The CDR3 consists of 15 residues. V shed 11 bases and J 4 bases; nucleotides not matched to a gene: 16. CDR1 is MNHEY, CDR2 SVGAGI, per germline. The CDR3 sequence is CAGTFRAGGFTEAFF. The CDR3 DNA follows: TGTGCCGGCACCTTTAGGGCAGGGGGGTTCACTGAAGCTTTCTTT.

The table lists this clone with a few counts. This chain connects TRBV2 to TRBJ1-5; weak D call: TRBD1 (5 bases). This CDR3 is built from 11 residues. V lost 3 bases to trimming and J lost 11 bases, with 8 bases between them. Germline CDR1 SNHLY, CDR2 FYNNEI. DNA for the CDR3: TGTGCCAGCAGTGAGGGGCTTTCCCAGCATTTT. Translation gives CASSEGLSQHF.

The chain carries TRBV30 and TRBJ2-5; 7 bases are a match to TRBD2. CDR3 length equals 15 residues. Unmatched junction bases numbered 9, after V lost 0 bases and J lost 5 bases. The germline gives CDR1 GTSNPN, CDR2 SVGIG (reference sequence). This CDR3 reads CAWSVQAGVAETQYF. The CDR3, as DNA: TGTGCCTGGAGTGTACAGGCGGGAGTTGCCGAGACCCAGTACTTC.

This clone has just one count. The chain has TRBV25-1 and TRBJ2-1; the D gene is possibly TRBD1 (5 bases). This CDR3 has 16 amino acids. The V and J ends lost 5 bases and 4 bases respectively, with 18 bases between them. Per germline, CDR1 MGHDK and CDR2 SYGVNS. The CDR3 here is CASSRPLFQGYNEQFF. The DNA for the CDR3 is TGTGCCAGCAGTCGGCCCCTCTTCCAGGGTTACAATGAGCAGTTCTTC.

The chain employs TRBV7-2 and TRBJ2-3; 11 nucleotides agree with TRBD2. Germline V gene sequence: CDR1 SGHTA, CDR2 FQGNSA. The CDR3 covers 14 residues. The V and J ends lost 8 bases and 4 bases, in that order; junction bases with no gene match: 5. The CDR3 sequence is CASRLAGIADTQYF. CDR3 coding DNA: TGTGCCAGCCGACTAGCGGGAATCGCAGATACGCAGTATTTT.

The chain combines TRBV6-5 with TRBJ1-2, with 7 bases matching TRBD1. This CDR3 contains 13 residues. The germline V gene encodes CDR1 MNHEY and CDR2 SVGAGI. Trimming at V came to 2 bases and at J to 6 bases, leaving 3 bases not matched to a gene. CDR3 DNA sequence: TGTGCCAGCAGTTACAGACAGGGTCATGGCTACACCTTC. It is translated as CASSYRQGHGYTF.

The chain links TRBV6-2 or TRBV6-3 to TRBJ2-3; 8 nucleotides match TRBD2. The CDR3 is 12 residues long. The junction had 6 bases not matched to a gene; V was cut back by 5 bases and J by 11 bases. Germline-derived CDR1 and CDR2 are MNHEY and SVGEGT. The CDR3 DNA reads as TGTGCCAGCAGTATAAGCGGGGGAGAGCAGTATTTT. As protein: CASSISGGEQYF.

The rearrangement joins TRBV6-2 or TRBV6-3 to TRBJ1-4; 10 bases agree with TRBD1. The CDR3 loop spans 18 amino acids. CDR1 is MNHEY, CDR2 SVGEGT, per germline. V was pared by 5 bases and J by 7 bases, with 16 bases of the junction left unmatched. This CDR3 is CASSPRDRGEIGSEKLFF. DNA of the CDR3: TGTGCCAGCAGTCCCCGGGACAGGGGCGAAATAGGGAGTGAAAAACTGTTTTTT.

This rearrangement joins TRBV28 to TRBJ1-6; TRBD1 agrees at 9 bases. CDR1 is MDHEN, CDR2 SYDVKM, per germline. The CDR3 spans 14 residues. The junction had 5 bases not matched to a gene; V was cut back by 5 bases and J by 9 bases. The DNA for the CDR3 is TGTGCCAGCAGTCCCGGGACAGGGCTTTCACCCCTCCACTTT. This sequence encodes CASSPGTGLSPLHF. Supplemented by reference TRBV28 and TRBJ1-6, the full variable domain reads DVKVTQSSRYLVKRTGEKVFLECVQDMDHENMFWYRQDPGLGLRLIYFSYDVKMKEKGDIPEGYSVSREKKERFSLILESASTNQTSMYLCASSPGTGLSPLHFGNGTRLTVT.

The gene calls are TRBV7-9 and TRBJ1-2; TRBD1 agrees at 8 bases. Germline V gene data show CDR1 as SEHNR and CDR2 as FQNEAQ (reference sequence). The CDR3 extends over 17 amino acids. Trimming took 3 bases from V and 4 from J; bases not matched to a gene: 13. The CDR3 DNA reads TGTGCCAGCAGCTTCCGACAGGGGTTTGGTGACAGCTATGGCTACACCTTC. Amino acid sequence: CASSFRQGFGDSYGYTF.

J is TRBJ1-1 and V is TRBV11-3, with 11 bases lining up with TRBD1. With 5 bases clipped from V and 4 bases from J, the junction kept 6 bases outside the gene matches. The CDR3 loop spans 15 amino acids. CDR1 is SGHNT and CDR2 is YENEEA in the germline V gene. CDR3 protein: CASSTGQGAFTEAFF. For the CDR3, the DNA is TGTGCCAGCAGCACCGGACAGGGGGCCTTCACTGAAGCTTTCTTT.